This entry describes one T cell receptor (beta chain). Distinct nucleotide sequences in the sample also encode this CDR3. This entry comes from a study of blood T cell repertoires in COVID-19. Study-wide context: Sources were T cells, B-cell-depleted T cells, or PBMCs; the material itself was cDNA or gDNA.

The CDR3 has 16 amino acids. Deletions cut 2 bases from V and 7 bases from J, with 15 bases between. Germline values: CDR1 MNHEY, CDR2 SVGAGI. Source study methods: Nucleated cell number was recorded as an estimate derived from reference gene primer amplification. The table came from immunoSEQ multiplex PCR; TCRdb's copy has only in-frame clones and leaves some out. V and J calls and clone size follow that table, whereas D and trimming were derived from the DNA. This table holds 250,000 to 350,000 clones, about nine tenths found once. The receptor comes from a woman younger than 45 who had recovered from COVID-19. J is TRBJ1-6 and V is TRBV6-5; a possible D gene is TRBD1 (5 bases). Material for sequencing was peripheral blood. CDR3 sequence reads: CASSYPRGGENSPLHF. CDR3 bases: TGTGCCAGCAGTTACCCTAGGGGAGGGGAGAATTCACCCCTCCACTTT.